These 30 T cell receptor beta chains came from one sample sequenced in a study of T cell repertoires in cytomegalovirus infection. TCRdb re-derived calls from the reads in MiXCR, one entry per CDR3 protein. The sample shows 400,000 to 600,000 distinct CDR3 sequences, more than 40% of them seen only once. No cognate antigen is known for these TCRs. The specimen was cultured PBMCs, collected from culture after CMV antigen stimulation. The receptors were gathered from a human donor in good health (CMV status not recorded). Some clones in this sample may be carry-over from other donors' samples.

The chain employs TRBV4-1 and TRBJ1-6, with D possibly matching TRBD1 (5 bases). The V gene lost 3 bases and the J gene lost 0 bases, with 12 bases spanning the gap. In germline, CDR1 is MGHRA, CDR2 YSYEKL. The CDR3 totals 17 residues. This CDR3 is CASSQGTAVSYNSPLHF. The CDR3 DNA follows: TGCGCCAGCAGCCAGGGGACGGCAGTCTCCTATAATTCACCCCTCCACTTT.

The chain is built from TRBV7-7 and TRBJ2-1, with D perhaps TRBD1 (5 bases). V was trimmed by 1 base and J by 6 bases, leaving 13 bases between them. Germline V gene lookup returns CDR1 SSHAT and CDR2 FNYEAQ (reference sequence). CDR3 size: 15 residues. The chain's CDR3 is CASSLEQGRFNEQFF. In DNA, the CDR3 is TGTGCCAGCAGCTTAGAGCAGGGTAGATTCAATGAGCAGTTCTTC.

The chain carries TRBV10-3 and TRBJ2-1, with TRBD2 matching 10 bases. CDR3 length equals 16 residues. The trim removed 2 bases at V and 3 bases at J, leaving 4 bases unmatched. Per germline, CDR1 ENHRY and CDR2 SYGVKD. DNA of the CDR3: TGTGCCATCAGTGAGAAAGCGGGAGGGGACTACAATGAGCAGTTCTTC. This translates into CAISEKAGGDYNEQFF.

For this clonotype: A much bigger clone sits one base away, suggesting this may be a read error. The CDR3 sequence: CASSSVSRLANQETQYF. The CDR3 DNA reads as TGTGCCAGCAGCTCAGTTTCCCGGTTGGCCAACCAAGAGACCCAGTACTTC. The chain combines TRBV7-8 with TRBJ2-5; D is unclear. The length of the CDR3 is 17 residues. Germline values: CDR1 SGHVS, CDR2 FQNEAQ. Trimming pared 4 bases from V and 0 bases from J, leaving 18 bases between.

This sequence joins TRBV18 and TRBJ2-7, with D perhaps TRBD1 (5 bases). This CDR3 contains 14 residues. V was clipped by 4 bases and J by 6 bases, with 16 bases between them. Germline V gene data show CDR1 as KGHSH and CDR2 as LQKENI. The chain's CDR3 is CASSRGQGIGEQYF. The CDR3 DNA reads TGTGCCAGCTCACGGGGCCAGGGAATAGGCGAGCAGTACTTC.

This clonotype was recorded at least ten times. V is TRBV7-2 and J is TRBJ1-1; TRBD1 is a possible D gene (6 bases). Germline-derived CDR1 and CDR2 are SGHTA and FQGNSA. The CDR3 totals 16 residues. The germline V and J ends were trimmed by 0 bases and 4 bases, with 15 bases remaining between them. The CDR3: CASSLAGKRGATEAFF. CDR3 nucleotide sequence: TGTGCCAGCAGCTTAGCCGGCAAGCGGGGGGCCACTGAAGCTTTCTTT.

This clonotype was counted only a few times. J is TRBJ2-7 and V is TRBV4-2; D not certain. CDR3 length: 14 residues. Trimming shortened V by 5 bases and J by 3 bases, and 14 bases separated the two germline ends. Germline V gives CDR1 LGHNA, CDR2 YNFKEQ. The CDR3 nucleotides are TGTGCCAGCAGCGTATTGGCAACAAACTACGAGCAGTACTTC. This translates into CASSVLATNYEQYF.

V usage is TRBV4-3 and J usage is TRBJ2-7; 10 bases align to TRBD2. Germline assignment: CDR1 LGHNA and CDR2 YSLEER. V lost 2 bases, J lost 5 bases, and 12 bases stayed unmatched. The CDR3 loop spans 17 amino acids. The CDR3 region is CASSQTEPSAGGHEQYF. The CDR3 DNA sequence: TGCGCCAGCAGCCAAACGGAACCTTCAGCGGGAGGGCACGAGCAGTACTTC.

The chain links TRBV4-3 to TRBJ2-1, with 12 bases identical to TRBD2. J was trimmed by 4 bases and V by 4 bases; bases with no gene match: 11. CDR1 and CDR2 from the germline V gene are LGHNA and YSLEER. This CDR3 has 18 residues. CDR3 sequence reads: CASSPTLAGGYRYNEQFF. The CDR3, as DNA: TGCGCCAGCAGCCCGACGCTAGCGGGAGGGTATAGGTACAATGAGCAGTTCTTC.

The chain carries TRBV7-9 and TRBJ1-6, with D maybe TRBD1 (5 bases). This CDR3 has 14 residues. Germline CDR1 is SEHNR and CDR2 is FQNEAQ (reference sequence). Trimming removed 2 bases at V and 6 bases at J, with 8 bases between. CDR3 nucleotides: TGTGCCAGCAGCTTAAGGGACTTTAATTCACCCCTCCACTTT. Translating gives CASSLRDFNSPLHF.

There are a few counts of this clonotype. V usage is TRBV7-8 and J usage is TRBJ1-4; no clear D. The CDR3 covers 14 residues. Trimming removed 1 base from V and 6 bases from J, with 9 bases in between. The germline CDR1 and CDR2 sequences are SGHVS and FQNEAQ. The CDR3 DNA reads as TGTGCCAGCAGCTTAGGGCCCTTGGATGAAAAACTGTTTTTT. This sequence encodes CASSLGPLDEKLFF.

At least ten counts were recorded for this clonotype. The chain uses TRBV7-2 and TRBJ2-1; no reliable D call. The CDR3 totals 13 residues. V was trimmed by 0 bases and J by 8 bases, leaving 8 bases between them. Germline V CDR1 and CDR2: SGHTA, FQGNSA. The CDR3 DNA reads as TGTGCCAGCAGCTTAGCCTATATGGATGAGCAGTTCTTC. It translates to CASSLAYMDEQFF.

This rearrangement joins TRBV19 to TRBJ2-2, with D uncertain. The germline V gene encodes CDR1 LNHDA and CDR2 SQIVND (reference sequence). The length of the CDR3 is 16 residues. Trimming removed 7 bases at V and 4 bases at J, with 19 bases between. The CDR3 region is CASTISVSQFTGELFF. The CDR3 DNA reads as TGTGCCAGTACCATCTCGGTCTCCCAGTTCACCGGGGAGCTGTTTTTT.

The rearrangement links TRBV7-6 to TRBJ2-5; 10 positions match TRBD2. Germline loops: CDR1 SGHVS, CDR2 FNYEAQ. This CDR3 has 16 amino acids. The V and J ends lost 4 bases and 5 bases, in that order; junction bases with no gene match: 10. This CDR3 reads CASSSPAGGPQETQYF. In DNA, the CDR3 is TGTGCCAGCAGCTCGCCAGCGGGAGGGCCACAGGAGACCCAGTACTTC.

This clonotype has a handful of counts. J is TRBJ2-3 and V is TRBV11-1; D is perhaps TRBD1 or TRBD2 (6 bases each). The CDR3 has 15 residues. CDR1 is SGHAT, CDR2 FQDESV, per germline (reference sequence). Trimming left V 7 bases short and J 4 bases short, with 18 bases between. In nucleotides, the CDR3 is TGTGCCAGCATCTTTAGGCCCGGGGGCGCAGATACGCAGTATTTT. Its protein product is CASIFRPGGADTQYF.

The J gene is TRBJ2-1, the V gene TRBV7-4, with TRBD2 as a possible D gene (7 bases). This CDR3 is 15 amino acids long. The ends were cut back, 3 bases at V and 6 bases at J, with 15 bases in the middle. The germline V gene has CDR1 SGHVT and CDR2 SQSDAQ. CDR3 sequence (DNA): TGTGCCAGCAGCTTCTCGGGGGGCCGGGCCAATGAGCAGTTCTTC. Translated, it gives CASSFSGGRANEQFF.

The chain is built from TRBV7-2 and TRBJ2-7; D gene uncertain. This CDR3 is 13 amino acids long. V was cut by 0 bases and J by 2 bases, with 5 bases left in between. The germline gives CDR1 SGHTA, CDR2 FQGNSA. The CDR3 nucleotides are TGTGCCAGCAGCTTAGCCCCTCCCTACGAGCAGTACTTC. This encodes CASSLAPPYEQYF.

V is TRBV4-3 and J is TRBJ2-2, with 9 bases lining up with TRBD2. Losses at the gene ends were 0 bases for V and 6 bases for J; bases not matched to a gene: 5. The CDR3 is 16 amino acids. Germline lookup yields CDR1 LGHNA and CDR2 YSLEER. CDR3 DNA: TGCGCCAGCAGCCAAGAGCCTAGCGGGAATGCCGGGGAGCTGTTTTTT. Translating gives CASSQEPSGNAGELFF.

The CDR3 nucleotides are TGTGCCAGCAGTTACGTAGCGGCGGCAGATACGCAGTATTTT. Amino acid sequence: CASSYVAAADTQYF. The chain has TRBV6-2 or TRBV6-3 and TRBJ2-3; D perhaps matches TRBD2 (6 bases). This CDR3 is 14 amino acids long. V was clipped by 2 bases and J by 4 bases, with 10 bases between them. Looked up from germline, CDR1 is MNHEY and CDR2 is SVGEGT.

This clonotype was seen repeatedly, ten times or more. The chain employs TRBV7-9 and TRBJ2-1; 14 positions match TRBD2. CDR1 is SEHNR and CDR2 is FQNEAQ in the germline V gene (reference sequence). The CDR3 runs to 20 residues. V lost 5 bases and J lost 2; bases outside the gene matches: 14. CDR3 sequence reads: CASSRNPGLAGALTYNEQFF. The DNA of the CDR3 is TGTGCCAGCAGCCGGAACCCGGGACTAGCGGGAGCCCTTACCTACAATGAGCAGTTCTTC. Full variable domain (outside the CDR3, taken from reference TRBV7-9 and TRBJ2-1): DTGVSQNPRHKITKRGQNVTFRCDPISEHNRLYWYRQTLGQGPEFLTYFQNEAQLEKSRLLSDRFSAERPKGSFSTLEIQRTEQGDSAMYLCASSRNPGLAGALTYNEQFFGPGTRLTVL.

V usage is TRBV15 and J usage is TRBJ2-4; D possibly corresponds to TRBD1 (6 bases). Trimming cost V 1 base and J 1 base, with 20 bases left between them. The CDR3 runs 19 residues. Looked up from germline, CDR1 is LNHNV and CDR2 is YYDKDF (reference sequence). The CDR3 region has the DNA TGTGCCACCAGCAGAGCACTCCCAGGGGCCAGATTGGCCAAAAACATTCAGTACTTC. It translates to CATSRALPGARLAKNIQYF.

The chain couples TRBV9 to TRBJ1-6; TRBD1 aligns across 8 bases. There are 15 residues in the CDR3. The trim removed 0 bases at V and 5 bases at J, leaving 1 base unmatched. Germline loops: CDR1 SGDLS, CDR2 YYNGEE. The CDR3 DNA is TGTGCCAGCAGCGTAGGGGGACAGGATAATTCACCCCTCCACTTT. Translation gives CASSVGGQDNSPLHF. Complete variable domain (other parts from reference TRBV9 and TRBJ1-6): DSGVTQTPKHLITATGQRVTLRCSPRSGDLSVYWYQQSLDQGLQFLIQYYNGEERAKGNILERFSAQQFPDLHSELNLSSLELGDSALYFCASSVGGQDNSPLHFGNGTRLTVT.

V gene TRBV28 combines with J gene TRBJ1-6, with D possibly TRBD1 on 6 matching bases. The CDR3 has 17 residues. Germline CDR1 is MDHEN and CDR2 is SYDVKM. Trimming removed 6 bases at V and 1 base at J, with 16 bases between. CDR3 nucleotides: TGTGCCAGCAGCATACAGGGTGCCGTTTCCTATAATTCACCCCTCCACTTT. It is translated as CASSIQGAVSYNSPLHF. Looking up the rest from reference TRBV28 and TRBJ1-6 gives the full variable domain: DVKVTQSSRYLVKRTGEKVFLECVQDMDHENMFWYRQDPGLGLRLIYFSYDVKMKEKGDIPEGYSVSREKKERFSLILESASTNQTSMYLCASSIQGAVSYNSPLHFGNGTRLTVT.

This clonotype was seen more than once but under ten times. The rearrangement links TRBV2 to TRBJ2-3; possible D gene TRBD1, 5 bases. The CDR3 covers 14 residues. Deletions cut 2 bases from V and 5 bases from J, with 11 bases between. Germline loops: CDR1 SNHLY, CDR2 FYNNEI. CDR3 bases: TGTGCCAGCAGTGAAAGGGGTTCGGGAGATACGCAGTATTTT. Protein: CASSERGSGDTQYF.

The chain links TRBV5-4 to TRBJ1-6; 8 nucleotides agree with TRBD1. The CDR3 covers 16 residues. V dropped 2 bases and J dropped 7; count of bases not matched to a gene: 8. Germline assignment: CDR1 SGHNT and CDR2 YYREEE (reference sequence). In DNA, the CDR3 is TGTGCCAGCAGCTTTGGTACAGGGGGACAAAATTCACCCCTCCACTTT. Translated: CASSFGTGGQNSPLHF.

The chain recombines TRBV7-6 with TRBJ2-5, with 13 positions matching TRBD2. Per the germline V gene, CDR1 is SGHVS and CDR2 is FNYEAQ. After removal of 4 bases from V and 1 base from J, the junction contained 3 bases not matched to a gene. This CDR3 is built from 16 residues. CDR3 loop: CASSSRTSGGQETQYF. As DNA, the CDR3 is TGTGCCAGCAGCTCCCGGACTAGCGGGGGCCAAGAGACCCAGTACTTC.

The J gene is TRBJ1-6, the V gene TRBV3-1; 8 bases are shared with TRBD1. CDR3 length: 14 residues. V shed 3 bases, J shed 10 bases, and the junction held 5 bases outside the gene matches. Germline lookup yields CDR1 LGHDT and CDR2 YNNKEL (reference sequence). The CDR3 spells CASSHAGTGSPLHF. The CDR3, as DNA: TGTGCCAGCAGCCACGCCGGGACAGGATCACCCCTCCACTTT.

This clonotype showed up just a few times. This chain joins TRBV7-6 and TRBJ2-1; 7 bases align to TRBD2. The CDR3 sequence is 13 residues long. The germline V gene has CDR1 SGHVS and CDR2 FNYEAQ. With V trimmed by 8 bases and J by 10 bases, 11 bases remained unmatched. The CDR3 sequence: CASASGESREQFF. CDR3 nucleotide sequence: TGTGCCAGCGCAAGCGGGGAAAGCCGAGAGCAGTTCTTC.

The V and J genes are TRBV2 and TRBJ2-1, with D perhaps TRBD1 (6 bases). Trimming removed 5 bases from V and 8 bases from J, with 13 bases in between. This CDR3 has 13 residues. Germline assignment: CDR1 SNHLY and CDR2 FYNNEI. The CDR3 DNA is TGTGCCAGCAGTTTACAGGGTTCCGATGAGCAGTTCTTC. It encodes CASSLQGSDEQFF. The variable domain in full, with the rest retrieved from reference TRBV2 and TRBJ2-1, is EPEVTQTPSHQVTQMGQEVILRCVPISNHLYFYWYRQILGQKVEFLVSFYNNEISEKSEIFDDQFSVERPDGSNFTLKIRSTKLEDSAMYFCASSLQGSDEQFFGPGTRLTVL.

This clonotype came up many times. The V gene is TRBV7-2, the J gene TRBJ2-7, with D tentatively TRBD1 (5 bases). The CDR3 extends over 19 amino acids. V was shortened by 5 bases and J by 6 bases, with 32 bases between the two germline ends. The germline V gene has CDR1 SGHTA and CDR2 FQGNSA. This CDR3 reads CASSLYRNLGLSVSTEQYF. In DNA, the CDR3 is TGTGCCAGCAGCCTCTACAGGAACCTAGGGCTTTCTGTCTCTACCGAGCAGTACTTC. Based on the CDR3 plus reference TRBV7-2 and TRBJ2-7, the full variable domain is GAGVSQSPSNKVTEKGKDVELRCDPISGHTALYWYRQSLGQGLEFLIYFQGNSAPDKSGLPSDRFSAERTGGSVSTLTIQRTQQEDSAVYLCASSLYRNLGLSVSTEQYFGPGTRLTVT.